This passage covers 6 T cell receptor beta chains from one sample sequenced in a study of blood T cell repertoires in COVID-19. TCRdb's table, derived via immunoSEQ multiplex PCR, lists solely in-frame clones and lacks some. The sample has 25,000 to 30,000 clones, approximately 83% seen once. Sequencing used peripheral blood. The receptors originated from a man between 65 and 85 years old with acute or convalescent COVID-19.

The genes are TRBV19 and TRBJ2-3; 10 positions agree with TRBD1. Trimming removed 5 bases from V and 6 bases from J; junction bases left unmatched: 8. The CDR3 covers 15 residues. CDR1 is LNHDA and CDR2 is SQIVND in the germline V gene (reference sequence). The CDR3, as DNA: TGTGCCAGTAGTCGACAGGGGGCTAATCCCGATACGCAGTATTTT. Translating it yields CASSRQGANPDTQYF.

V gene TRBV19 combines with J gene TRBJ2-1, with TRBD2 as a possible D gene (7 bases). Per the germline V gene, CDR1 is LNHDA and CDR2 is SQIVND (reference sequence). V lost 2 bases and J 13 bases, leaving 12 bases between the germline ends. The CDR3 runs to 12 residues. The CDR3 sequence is CASSILAGAQFF. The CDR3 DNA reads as TGTGCCAGTAGTATACTCGCGGGGGCCCAGTTCTTC.

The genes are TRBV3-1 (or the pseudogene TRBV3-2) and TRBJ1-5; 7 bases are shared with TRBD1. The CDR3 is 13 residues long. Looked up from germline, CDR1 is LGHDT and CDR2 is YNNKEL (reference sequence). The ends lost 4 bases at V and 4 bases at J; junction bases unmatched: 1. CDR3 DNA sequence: TGTGCCAGCAGCCCAGGGGGAAATCAGCCCCAGCATTTT. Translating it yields CASSPGGNQPQHF.

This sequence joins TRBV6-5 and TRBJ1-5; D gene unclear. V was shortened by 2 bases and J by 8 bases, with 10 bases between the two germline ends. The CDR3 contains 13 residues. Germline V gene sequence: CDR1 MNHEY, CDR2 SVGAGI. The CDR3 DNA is TGTGCCAGCAGTTACGGGAGGTTGAAGCCCCAGCATTTT. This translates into CASSYGRLKPQHF.

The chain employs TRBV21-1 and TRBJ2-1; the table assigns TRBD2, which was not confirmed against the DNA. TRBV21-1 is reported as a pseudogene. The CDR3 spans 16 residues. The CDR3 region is CASSKGLAGDVYEQFF. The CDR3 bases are TGTGCCAGCAGCAAAGGACTAGCGGGAGATGTCTATGAGCAGTTCTTC.

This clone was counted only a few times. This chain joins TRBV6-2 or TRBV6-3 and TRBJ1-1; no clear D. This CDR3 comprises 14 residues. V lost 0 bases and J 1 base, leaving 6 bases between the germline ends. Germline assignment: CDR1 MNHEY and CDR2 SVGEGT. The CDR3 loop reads CASSYSNRNTEAFF. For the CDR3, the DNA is TGTGCCAGCAGTTACTCGAACAGGAACACTGAAGCTTTCTTT.